Detailed here is one T cell receptor beta chain. Its matching antigen is unknown. The data are from a study of vaccination effects on CD4 cells after COVID-19. Findings of the study overall: Clones arising from infection and from vaccination showed marked clonal contraction late after vaccination. Vaccine-induced clones in healthy vaccinees cross-reacted with common cold coronaviruses in only 1 of 255 cases.

Some clones are missing from TCRdb's copy, which holds only in-frame ones; the method was immunoSEQ multiplex PCR. This sample has 25,000 to 35,000 clones; 55% to 75% occur once, and the top ten carry 7% to 9.5%. Peptide-pool stimulation followed by sequencing identified expanded antigen-specific CD4+ clonotypes in the ViraFEST assay. Cultured cells yielded isolated CD4+ T cells after approximately nine days. Of the BNT162b2 and mRNA-1273 vaccines, participants received two doses of one or the other. The sample here was CD4+ T cells from PBMCs cultured with HCoV-NL63 spike peptides, taken after COVID-19 vaccination. The TCR comes from a human donor who received a COVID-19 vaccine.

The CDR3 here is CASSFLPNLAGSFHEQYF. The CDR3 DNA is TGCGCCAGCAGCTTCTTACCCAACCTAGCGGGGAGTTTCCACGAGCAGTACTTC. This chain connects TRBV5-1 to TRBJ2-7; TRBD2 agrees at 9 bases. V shed 2 bases and J 5 bases; nucleotides not matched to a gene: 17. Germline V lookup: CDR1 SGHRS, CDR2 YFSETQ. The CDR3 is made up of 18 amino acids.